These 30 T cell receptor beta chains came from one sample sequenced in a study of T cell responses to AZD1222 COVID-19 vaccine. This table comes from immunoSEQ multiplex PCR, and its TCRdb copy is limited to in-frame clones, with some not included. The table includes roughly 79,000 clones, approximately 78% detected once. The sample consisted of peripheral blood, taken on day 0 of AZD1222 vaccination. Receptors were obtained from an adult in good health.

This clone showed up just once. The V call is TRBV24-1, the J call TRBJ1-5; D unclear. Germline lookup yields CDR1 KGHDR and CDR2 SFDVKD. Trimming stripped 4 bases from V and 6 bases from J, with 9 bases between. The CDR3 runs to 13 residues. The CDR3 bases are TGTGCCACCAGTGAAACAGATTTTCAGCCCCAGCATTTT. It is translated as CATSETDFQPQHF.

The chain combines TRBV13 with TRBJ2-1; TRBD2 agrees at 10 bases. The CDR3 spans 15 residues. Germline CDR1 and CDR2: PRHDT and FYEKMQ (reference sequence). V lost 2 bases to trimming and J lost 4 bases; unmatched junction nucleotides: 2. The CDR3 nucleotides read TGTGCCAGCAGCTTATTAGCGGGAGGTTACAATGAGCAGTTCTTC. Translation: CASSLLAGGYNEQFF. Combining the CDR3 with reference TRBV13 and TRBJ2-1 gives the whole variable domain AAGVIQSPRHLIKEKRETATLKCYPIPRHDTVYWYQQGPGQDPQFLISFYEKMQSDKGSIPDRFSAQQFSDYHSELNMSSLELGDSALYFCASSLLAGGYNEQFFGPGTRLTVL.

The chain joins TRBV19 to TRBJ1-5; D call uncertain. Germline lookup yields CDR1 LNHDA and CDR2 SQIVND (reference sequence). Trimming took 5 bases from V and 0 from J, leaving 17 bases between them. This CDR3 region has 17 residues. The CDR3 sequence is CASSPPESRPSNQPQHF. Here the CDR3 DNA reads TGTGCCAGTAGTCCCCCCGAGAGTAGGCCTAGCAATCAGCCCCAGCATTTT.

The CDR3 bases are TGTGCCAGCAGCGTTACTAGCGGGAGTTACGAGCAGTACTTC. Amino acids: CASSVTSGSYEQYF. The gene calls are TRBV9 and TRBJ2-7, with 11 bases lining up with TRBD2. The V and J ends lost 2 bases and 4 bases, in that order; junction bases with no gene match: 2. This CDR3 has 14 amino acids. CDR1 and CDR2 from the germline V gene are SGDLS and YYNGEE.

This chain uses TRBV27 with TRBJ2-1, with D unresolved. Germline CDR1 and CDR2: MNHEY and SMNVEV (reference sequence). Trimming removed 6 bases from V and 4 bases from J, with 22 bases in between. The CDR3 has 17 amino acids. DNA for the CDR3: TGTGCCAGCAGCCACCTAGGTATGACGAAGACTTACAATGAGCAGTTCTTC. Translated: CASSHLGMTKTYNEQFF.

The chain carries TRBV28 and TRBJ2-7; D tentatively reads TRBD1 or TRBD2 (5 bases each). Trimming stripped 6 bases from V and 0 bases from J, with 12 bases between. In germline, CDR1 is MDHEN, CDR2 SYDVKM. The CDR3 totals 14 residues. The CDR3 region has the DNA TGTGCCAGCAGGGGTTCAGGGACCTCCTACGAGCAGTACTTC. Amino acids: CASRGSGTSYEQYF.

This chain joins TRBV6-1 and TRBJ1-4; D is unclear. Looked up from germline, CDR1 is MNHNS and CDR2 is SASEGT. The CDR3 is 12 amino acids. With 3 bases removed from V and 10 bases from J, the gap between germline ends came to 9 bases. In DNA form, the CDR3 reads TGTGCCAGCAGTGATCAAATAGGAAAACTGTTTTTT. Protein sequence: CASSDQIGKLFF.

The chain uses TRBV7-9 and TRBJ2-7, with D unresolved. CDR1 and CDR2 (germline): SEHNR, FQNEAQ (reference sequence). The V end lost 1 base, the J end lost 3 bases, and 7 bases lay between the germline ends. The CDR3 spans 13 residues. DNA of the CDR3: TGTGCCAGCAGCTTAGATGCTGACTACGAGCAGTACTTC. Residues: CASSLDADYEQYF.

The gene calls are TRBV5-4 and TRBJ2-6; no clear D. CDR3 size: 15 residues. Germline CDR1 and CDR2: SGHNT and YYREEE (reference sequence). V was pared by 4 bases and J by 3 bases, with 11 bases between. CDR3: CASSVDRSGANVLTF. The CDR3 bases are TGTGCCAGCAGCGTGGATCGTAGTGGGGCCAACGTCCTGACTTTC.

The chain is built from TRBV5-1 and TRBJ2-7; 8 bases agree with TRBD1. V was clipped by 4 bases and J by 3 bases; unmatched bases: 9. There are 15 residues in the CDR3. The V gene's germline CDR1 is SGHRS and CDR2 YFSETQ. The CDR3 nucleotides are TGCGCCAGCAGCGAAACTGGGACAGGAGTCTACGAGCAGTACTTC. Protein: CASSETGTGVYEQYF.

The V and J genes are TRBV24-1 and TRBJ2-1, with 11 bases identical to TRBD2. This CDR3 contains 17 residues. Trimming cost V 3 bases and J 5 bases; bases outside gene matches: 8. Germline V gene sequence: CDR1 KGHDR, CDR2 SFDVKD. CDR3 region: CATSDLKTSGIHNEQFF. As DNA, the CDR3 is TGTGCCACCAGTGATCTGAAGACTAGCGGGATACACAATGAGCAGTTCTTC.

The table lists this clone with a count of one. The chain has TRBV20-1 and TRBJ2-1; D ambiguous. CDR3 length: 11 residues. The V gene's germline CDR1 is DFQATT and CDR2 SNEGSKA (reference sequence). V was trimmed by 2 bases and J by 8 bases, leaving 7 bases between them. The CDR3 DNA sequence: TGCAGTGCTAGACCAAGGCATGAGCAGTTCTTC. Translating it yields CSARPRHEQFF.

The chain links TRBV6-5 to TRBJ1-5, with D hard to call. CDR1 is MNHEY and CDR2 is SVGAGI in the germline V gene. V lost 6 bases and J lost 6, with 12 bases in between. CDR3 length equals 13 residues. The CDR3 is CASSKNNGQPQHF. Written as DNA, the CDR3 is TGTGCCAGCAGCAAGAATAATGGTCAGCCCCAGCATTTT.

This clone was picked up a small number of times. This chain joins TRBV5-4 and TRBJ2-7; 11 nucleotides line up with TRBD2. V shed 2 bases, J shed 2 bases, and the junction held 3 bases outside the gene matches. Per the germline V gene, CDR1 is SGHNT and CDR2 is YYREEE (reference sequence). The CDR3 loop spans 15 amino acids. CDR3 coding DNA: TGTGCCAGCAGCTTAGGGACTAGCGGTACCTACGAGCAGTACTTC. Residues: CASSLGTSGTYEQYF. The full variable domain, completed using reference TRBV5-4 and TRBJ2-7, is ETGVTQSPTHLIKTRGQQVTLRCSSQSGHNTVSWYQQALGQGPQFIFQYYREEENGRGNFPPRFSGLQFPNYSSELNVNALELDDSALYLCASSLGTSGTYEQYFGPGTRLTVT.

There are a few counts of this clone. The rearrangement joins TRBV18 to TRBJ2-2, with D unclear. Looked up from germline, CDR1 is KGHSH and CDR2 is LQKENI. V was cut by 3 bases and J by 4 bases, with 9 bases left in between. The CDR3 sequence is 14 residues long. CDR3 DNA sequence: TGTGCCAGCTCACCCTTGGTAGGCACCGGGGAGCTGTTTTTT. As protein: CASSPLVGTGELFF.

This clone occurred a few times. V gene TRBV6-6 combines with J gene TRBJ2-2, with D unclear. Germline CDR1 is MNHNY and CDR2 is SVGAGI (reference sequence). This CDR3 has 12 residues. Deletions cut 4 bases from V and 7 bases from J, with 7 bases between. Written as DNA, the CDR3 is TGTGCCAGCAGTTCCGGCTTCGGGGAGCTGTTTTTT. The encoded protein is CASSSGFGELFF.

The chain links TRBV4-2 to TRBJ1-2; 8 positions agree with TRBD1. The CDR3 contains 15 residues. The V segment lost 4 bases and the J segment 4 bases; nucleotides outside the gene matches: 8. Germline assignment: CDR1 LGHNA and CDR2 YNFKEQ. In nucleotides, the CDR3 is TGTGCCAGCAGCCGTGGGACAGGAGTTACCTATGGCTACACCTTC. It yields the protein CASSRGTGVTYGYTF.

The rearrangement joins TRBV7-2 to TRBJ1-5, with TRBD1 matching 7 bases. This CDR3 has 16 amino acids. Trimming at V came to 1 base and at J to 3 bases, leaving 6 bases not matched to a gene. Germline CDR1 is SGHTA and CDR2 is FQGNSA. CDR3 nucleotides: TGTGCCAGCAGCTTAGGATGGACAGGATACAATCAGCCCCAGCATTTT. This codes for CASSLGWTGYNQPQHF.

This clone is classed as medium-sized (0.01 to 0.1%). The rearrangement uses TRBV7-2 and TRBJ1-2, with 9 nucleotides matching TRBD1. Trimming cost V 5 bases and J 4 bases; bases outside gene matches: 2. Germline loops: CDR1 SGHTA, CDR2 FQGNSA. The CDR3 sequence is 13 residues long. The CDR3: CASSVGQGYGYTF. CDR3 bases: TGTGCCAGCAGCGTGGGACAGGGCTATGGCTACACCTTC.

This clone was recorded once. The gene calls are TRBV27 and TRBJ1-3; a weak D match, TRBD1 (5 bases). Germline V gives CDR1 MNHEY, CDR2 SMNVEV (reference sequence). The length of the CDR3 is 13 residues. V was trimmed by 6 bases and J by 2 bases, leaving 8 bases between them. The CDR3 sequence is CASRTAAGNTIYF. For the CDR3, the DNA is TGTGCCAGCAGGACAGCGGCTGGAAACACCATATATTTT.

The genes are TRBV5-5 and TRBJ2-2; TRBD2 agrees at 11 bases. With 0 bases clipped from V and 0 bases from J, the junction kept 4 bases outside the gene matches. Germline V gene sequence: CDR1 SGHKS, CDR2 YYEKEE (reference sequence). This CDR3 has 18 residues. This chain's CDR3 is CASSLGLAGIANTGELFF. The CDR3 bases are TGTGCCAGCAGCTTGGGACTAGCGGGGATCGCGAACACCGGGGAGCTGTTTTTT. Filled out from reference TRBV5-5 and TRBJ2-2, the complete variable domain reads DAGVTQSPTHLIKTRGQQVTLRCSPISGHKSVSWYQQVLGQGPQFIFQYYEKEERGRGNFPDRFSARQFPNYSSELNVNALLLGDSALYLCASSLGLAGIANTGELFFGEGSRLTVL.

In DNA form, the CDR3 reads TGTGCCAGCAGCCTATTTGCCGGGAGCACCGGGGAGCTGTTTTTT. This encodes CASSLFAGSTGELFF. The chain uses TRBV4-2 and TRBJ2-2, with D perhaps TRBD2 (6 bases). This CDR3 comprises 15 residues. Germline CDR1 reads LGHNA; CDR2 reads YNFKEQ. V was shortened by 4 bases and J by 4 bases, with 13 bases between the two germline ends.

V usage is TRBV9 and J usage is TRBJ2-3, with 7 bases identical to TRBD2. This CDR3 spans 16 amino acids. Unmatched junction bases numbered 8, after V lost 3 bases and J lost 1 base. Germline lookup yields CDR1 SGDLS and CDR2 YYNGEE. In DNA, the CDR3 is TGTGCCAGCAGCGAGACGGGACTATCACGCACAGATACGCAGTATTTT. Amino acids: CASSETGLSRTDTQYF. Full variable domain (remainder filled in from reference TRBV9 and TRBJ2-3): DSGVTQTPKHLITATGQRVTLRCSPRSGDLSVYWYQQSLDQGLQFLIQYYNGEERAKGNILERFSAQQFPDLHSELNLSSLELGDSALYFCASSETGLSRTDTQYFGPGTRLTVL.

This clone was detected only a few times. Written as DNA, the CDR3 is TGTGCCAGCTCACCCCCGGGGGATGCCGAAAAACTGTTTTTT. Translation gives CASSPPGDAEKLFF. This chain uses TRBV18 with TRBJ1-4; D may be TRBD1 (5 bases). V lost 3 bases, J lost 8 bases, and 13 bases lay in between. The CDR3 runs to 14 residues. Germline assignment: CDR1 KGHSH and CDR2 LQKENI.

The chain recombines TRBV7-9 with TRBJ1-4, with TRBD1 matching over 7 bases. The V gene end was trimmed by 5 bases and the J gene end by 4 bases; junction bases not matched to a gene: 4. The CDR3 contains 14 residues. Germline V CDR1 and CDR2: SEHNR, FQNEAQ (reference sequence). The CDR3 reads CASSSQGVNEKLFF. In DNA, the CDR3 is TGTGCCAGCAGCAGCCAGGGGGTTAATGAAAAACTGTTTTTT.

The J gene is TRBJ1-4, the V gene TRBV5-1; the D is unclear. V was trimmed by 4 bases and J by 0 bases, leaving 10 bases between them. The germline gives CDR1 SGHRS, CDR2 YFSETQ. The CDR3 contains 15 residues. This CDR3 is CASSTGGTTNEKLFF. The CDR3 nucleotides are TGCGCCAGCAGCACCGGTGGGACAACTAATGAAAAACTGTTTTTT.

The gene calls are TRBV6-1 and TRBJ2-1; 9 nucleotides match TRBD2. With 3 bases clipped from V and 8 bases from J, the junction kept 8 bases outside the gene matches. The CDR3 consists of 15 residues. Germline CDR1 and CDR2: MNHNS and SASEGT. DNA for the CDR3: TGTGCCAGCAGTGAGGGGACTAGCTGGTCCCATGAGCAGTTCTTC. Translating it yields CASSEGTSWSHEQFF.

CDR3 in DNA: TGTGCCGGTACTGGAGAGACCCAGTACTTC. Translated: CAGTGETQYF. The chain is built from TRBV25-1 and TRBJ2-5; no clear D gene. The V gene lost 11 bases and the J gene lost 4 bases, with 8 bases spanning the gap. CDR3 length: 10 amino acids. Germline V lookup: CDR1 MGHDK, CDR2 SYGVNS. Together with reference TRBV25-1 and TRBJ2-5, the CDR3 gives the full variable domain: EADIYQTPRYLVIGTGKKITLECSQTMGHDKMYWYQQDPGMELHLIHYSYGVNSTEKGDLSSESTVSRIRTEHFPLTLESARPSHTSQYLCAGTGETQYFGPGTRLLVL.

The chain is built from TRBV19 and TRBJ1-5; unclear D gene. Germline V gene lookup returns CDR1 LNHDA and CDR2 SQIVND (reference sequence). This CDR3 comprises 16 residues. V shed 3 bases and J shed 1 base, with 13 bases lying between them. CDR3 in DNA: TGTGCCAGTAGTATCCACGGGGATGAGAGCAATCAGCCCCAGCATTTT. It translates to CASSIHGDESNQPQHF. The whole variable domain, remainder taken from reference TRBV19 and TRBJ1-5, is DGGITQSPKYLFRKEGQNVTLSCEQNLNHDAMYWYRQDPGQGLRLIYYSQIVNDFQKGDIAEGYSVSREKKESFPLTVTSAQKNPTAFYLCASSIHGDESNQPQHFGDGTRLSIL.

The chain carries TRBV28 and TRBJ1-5; 7 positions match TRBD1. This CDR3 is 15 amino acids long. V shed 6 bases, J shed 7 bases, and the junction held 12 bases outside the gene matches. CDR1 is MDHEN, CDR2 SYDVKM, per germline. Written as DNA, the CDR3 is TGTGCCAGCAGACTACAGGGGCGGGGAGAGCAGCCCCAGCATTTT. Amino acids: CASRLQGRGEQPQHF.